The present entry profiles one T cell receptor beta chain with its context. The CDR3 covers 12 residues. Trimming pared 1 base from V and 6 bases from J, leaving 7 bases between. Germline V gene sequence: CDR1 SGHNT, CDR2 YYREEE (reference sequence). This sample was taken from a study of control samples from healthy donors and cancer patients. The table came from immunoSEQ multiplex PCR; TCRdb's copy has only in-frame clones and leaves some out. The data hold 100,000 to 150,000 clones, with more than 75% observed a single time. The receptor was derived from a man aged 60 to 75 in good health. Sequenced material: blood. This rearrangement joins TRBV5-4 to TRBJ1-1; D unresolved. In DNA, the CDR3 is TGTGCCAGCAGCTTGCGGGGTGCTGAAGCTTTCTTT. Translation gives CASSLRGAEAFF.